This TCR beta chain was documented in a study of cytomegalovirus exposure and HLA in healthy donors. General study points: As a later analysis revealed, the rate of TCR association differed by HLA locus, with DRB1 most and HLA-C fewest.

Deletions cut 1 base from V and 0 bases from J, with 15 bases between. CDR1 and CDR2 (germline): MGHRA, YSYEKL. The CDR3 totals 18 residues. To note about this clone: Its target is not known.

The study ran its PCR with 60 Vbeta and 13 Jbeta primers. Assay used: immunoSEQ multiplex PCR; TCRdb lists only in-frame clones, some missing. The table shows about 160,000 clones, with approximately 80% occurring only once. The source material was PBMCs. The V and J genes are TRBV4-1 and TRBJ1-4; D unclear. The sequence came from a woman aged 45-59 years in good health and CMV-seronegative. CDR3 bases: TGCGCCAGCAGCCAAGGGACGGGGAGGAGGGCAACTAATGAAAAACTGTTTTTT. Translation gives CASSQGTGRRATNEKLFF.